The clone carrying this TCR beta chain was picked up a small number of times. Its antigen remains unidentified. The sample belongs to a study of blood T cells in healthy people across ages. Study observations and caveats: Naive CD4+ cell counts and diversity both ran higher in long-lived than in aged donors.

Donors each provided roughly 11 milliliters of peripheral blood. Germline CDR1 is ENHRY and CDR2 is SYGVKD. The CDR3 loop spans 17 amino acids. V lost 8 bases, J lost 8 bases, and 19 bases stayed unmatched. A second PCR, run for roughly 6 to 11 cycles, used a sample-barcoded 5' primer plus a J-beta primer mix. TCRdb fed the 5' RACE reads into MiXCR, producing one record per CDR3 protein. The profile shows roughly 1.6 million distinct CDR3 sequences, around 36% of them singletons. The TCR was taken from a woman under 40 in good health. The chain couples TRBV10-3 to TRBJ2-1; 9 bases match TRBD2. The sequenced sample was blood. CDR3 nucleotides: TGTGCCATCGGGGAGAGAATAGCGGGGGATCTTCTCGATGAGCAGTTCTTC. This sequence encodes CAIGERIAGDLLDEQFF.